These 9 T cell receptor beta chains were all obtained from the same sample, sequenced in a study of metastatic and nonmetastatic thyroid tumors. Patients had received no treatment of any kind before thyroid surgery. MiXCR re-clonotyped the PCR reads for TCRdb. The sample lists approximately 41,000 clones, approximately 28% occurring once. Sequenced input: blood. The receptors derive from a male donor with papillary thyroid cancer or a benign thyroid nodule (not recorded which). Some clones in this sample may be carry-over from other donors' samples.

This clone was picked up many times. V gene TRBV5-1 combines with J gene TRBJ2-6; D not certain. Trimming took off 0 bases at V and 0 bases at J, with 16 bases between the two ends. There are 19 residues in the CDR3. Germline loops: CDR1 SGHRS, CDR2 YFSETQ. CDR3 nucleotides: TGCGCCAGCAGCTTGGGGGCCGGGTTGAGGAGCTCTGGGGCCAACGTCCTGACTTTC. It yields the protein CASSLGAGLRSSGANVLTF.

This clone was observed many times. Other DNA sequences within the sample encode an identical CDR3. This sequence joins TRBV5-6 and TRBJ1-1; no firm D call. The CDR3 contains 15 residues. V was cut by 4 bases and J by 0 bases, with 13 bases left in between. Germline CDR1 SGHDT, CDR2 YYEEEE. DNA for the CDR3: TGTGCCAGCAGCCCCCAAGGAGGGCTGAACACTGAAGCTTTCTTT. This encodes CASSPQGGLNTEAFF.

This clone is categorized as medium-sized. V and J are TRBV20-1 and TRBJ1-2, with 7 nucleotides matching TRBD1. Per the germline V gene, CDR1 is DFQATT and CDR2 is SNEGSKA (reference sequence). The CDR3 is 13 residues long. With V trimmed by 3 bases and J by 3 bases, 4 bases remained unmatched. The CDR3 here is CSARGTEDYGYTF. In DNA, the CDR3 is TGCAGTGCTAGGGGGACAGAAGACTATGGCTACACCTTC.

J is TRBJ1-2 and V is TRBV20-1; the match to TRBD1 covers 7 bases. The CDR3 is 12 amino acids. With V trimmed by 5 bases and J by 10 bases, 10 bases remained unmatched. CDR1 and CDR2 from the germline V gene are DFQATT and SNEGSKA (reference sequence). CDR3 region: CSAGSGGDAYTF. CDR3 DNA: TGCAGTGCTGGCTCAGGGGGAGATGCCTACACCTTC.

This clone was detected ten times or more. This chain joins TRBV12-3 or TRBV12-4 and TRBJ2-5; 7 positions match TRBD1. V lost 2 bases, J lost 1 base, and 4 bases stayed unmatched. This CDR3 comprises 15 residues. CDR3 coding DNA: TGTGCCAGCAGTTTAACGGACAGGACCCAAGAGACCCAGTACTTC. Translation gives CASSLTDRTQETQYF.

This clone was seen a handful of times. This rearrangement joins TRBV28 to TRBJ2-3; possible D gene TRBD1, 5 bases. V lost 7 bases and J lost 0, with 20 bases in between. This CDR3 comprises 17 residues. Germline V gene data show CDR1 as MDHEN and CDR2 as SYDVKM. CDR3 DNA sequence: TGTGCCAGCATCCTATGGACAATGGTCCCTAGCACAGATACGCAGTATTTT. Translation: CASILWTMVPSTDTQYF.

In its sample, this clone was seen once. The V call is TRBV30, the J call TRBJ2-5; 10 positions agree with TRBD2. Trimming removed 3 bases from V and 3 bases from J; junction bases left unmatched: 4. The CDR3 is 14 amino acids. The germline CDR1 and CDR2 sequences are GTSNPN and SVGIG (reference sequence). The DNA of the CDR3 is TGTGCCTGGAGAGCGGGAGGGCCAGAAGAGACCCAGTACTTC. Encoded protein: CAWRAGGPEETQYF.

This chain joins TRBV15 and TRBJ2-3; D may be TRBD1 (5 bases). The CDR3 runs 15 residues. CDR1 LNHNV and CDR2 YYDKDF come from the germline V gene (reference sequence). V was trimmed by 3 bases and J by 4 bases, leaving 14 bases between them. The CDR3 reads CATSRTQGVADTQYF. For the CDR3, the DNA is TGTGCCACCAGCAGGACCCAGGGTGTCGCAGATACGCAGTATTTT.

This clone was seen only once. A read error may produce the germline difference seen at one junction end. V usage is TRBV4-1 and J usage is TRBJ1-4, with no clear D. The CDR3 is 17 amino acids. CDR1 MGHRA and CDR2 YSYEKL come from the germline V gene. The CDR3 DNA reads TGCCCCAGCAGACAAGAGAAGTGGGATGCAACTAATGAAAAACTGTTTTTT. Encoded protein: CPSRQEKWDATNEKLFF.